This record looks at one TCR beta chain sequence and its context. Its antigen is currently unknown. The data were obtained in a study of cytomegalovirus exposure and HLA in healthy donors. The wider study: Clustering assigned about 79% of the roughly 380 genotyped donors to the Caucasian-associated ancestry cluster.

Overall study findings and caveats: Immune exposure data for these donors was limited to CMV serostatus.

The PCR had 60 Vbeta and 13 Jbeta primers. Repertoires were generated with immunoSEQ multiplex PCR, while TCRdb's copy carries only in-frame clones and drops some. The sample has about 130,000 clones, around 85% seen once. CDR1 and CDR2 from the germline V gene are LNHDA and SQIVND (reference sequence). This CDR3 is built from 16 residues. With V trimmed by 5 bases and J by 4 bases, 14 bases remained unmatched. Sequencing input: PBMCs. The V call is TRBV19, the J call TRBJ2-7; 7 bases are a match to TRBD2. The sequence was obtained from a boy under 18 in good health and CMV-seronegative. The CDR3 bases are TGTGCCAGTAGTCCGCCGGGGAGGGGCGGGCAATACGAGCAGTACTTC. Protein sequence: CASSPPGRGGQYEQYF.